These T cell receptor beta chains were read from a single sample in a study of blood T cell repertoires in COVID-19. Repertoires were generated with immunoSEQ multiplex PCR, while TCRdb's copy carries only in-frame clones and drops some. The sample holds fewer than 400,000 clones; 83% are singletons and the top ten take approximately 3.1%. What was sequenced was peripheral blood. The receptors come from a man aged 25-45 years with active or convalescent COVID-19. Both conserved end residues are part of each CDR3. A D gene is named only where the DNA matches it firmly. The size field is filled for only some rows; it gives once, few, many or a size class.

cdr3_aa: CASSLYRGGSNSPLHF; cdr3_nt: TGTGCCAGCAGTTTATATCGGGGGGGGAGTAATTCACCCCTCCACTTT; clone_size: -; v_call: TRBV27; j_call: TRBJ1-6; d_call: -
cdr3_aa: CASSIGLAGGLNEQFF; cdr3_nt: TGTGCCAGCAGTATAGGACTAGCGGGAGGGCTCAATGAGCAGTTCTTC; clone_size: -; v_call: TRBV27; j_call: TRBJ2-1; d_call: TRBD2
cdr3_aa: CASSLARGNQPQHF; cdr3_nt: TGTGCCAGCAGTTTAGCCAGGGGTAATCAGCCCCAGCATTTT; clone_size: -; v_call: TRBV27; j_call: TRBJ1-5; d_call: -
cdr3_aa: CASSHPAGSRQYGYTF; cdr3_nt: TGCGCCAGCAGCCATCCAGCGGGGAGCCGCCAATATGGCTACACCTTC; clone_size: -; v_call: TRBV4-1; j_call: TRBJ1-2; d_call: -
cdr3_aa: CASSLEGRGHQPQHF; cdr3_nt: TGTGCCAGCAGCTTAGAAGGCAGGGGGCATCAGCCCCAGCATTTT; clone_size: -; v_call: TRBV7-2; j_call: TRBJ1-5; d_call: TRBD1
cdr3_aa: CASSWGRDSYNEQFF; cdr3_nt: TGTGCCAGCAGCTGGGGCCGGGACTCATACAATGAGCAGTTCTTC; clone_size: -; v_call: TRBV7-9; j_call: TRBJ2-1; d_call: -
cdr3_aa: CASSESPTGGHYEQYF; cdr3_nt: TGTGCCAGCAGTGAGTCCCCGACAGGGGGACACTACGAGCAGTACTTC; clone_size: -; v_call: TRBV6-1; j_call: TRBJ2-7; d_call: TRBD1
cdr3_aa: CASSVGIGGNYEQYF; cdr3_nt: TGTGCCAGCAGCGTAGGAATCGGCGGGAACTACGAGCAGTACTTC; clone_size: -; v_call: TRBV9; j_call: TRBJ2-7; d_call: -
cdr3_aa: CASSYSTATEAFF; cdr3_nt: TGTGCCAGCAGTTACTCGACAGCCACTGAAGCTTTCTTT; clone_size: -; v_call: TRBV6-5; j_call: TRBJ1-1; d_call: -
cdr3_aa: CASRKRGGQETQYF; cdr3_nt: TGTGCCAGCAGAAAGCGGGGGGGCCAAGAGACCCAGTACTTC; clone_size: -; v_call: TRBV7-9; j_call: TRBJ2-5; d_call: TRBD2
cdr3_aa: CASSRLGGGNYEQYF; cdr3_nt: TGTGCCAGCAGCCGCCTAGGGGGGGGCAACTACGAGCAGTACTTC; clone_size: -; v_call: TRBV7-2; j_call: TRBJ2-7; d_call: -
cdr3_aa: CAITIPRRGGQDTQYF; cdr3_nt: TGTGCCATCACCATCCCGCGGCGGGGGGGCCAGGATACGCAGTATTTT; clone_size: -; v_call: TRBV10-3; j_call: TRBJ2-3; d_call: TRBD2
cdr3_aa: CASSPPNQPQHF; cdr3_nt: TGTGCCAGCAGCCCCCCTAATCAGCCCCAGCATTTT; clone_size: once; v_call: TRBV28; j_call: TRBJ1-5; d_call: -
cdr3_aa: CASSVGQGTYEQYF; cdr3_nt: TGTGCCAGCAGCGTGGGACAGGGGACCTACGAGCAGTACTTC; clone_size: -; v_call: TRBV9; j_call: TRBJ2-7; d_call: TRBD1
cdr3_aa: CASSLRDYQIGNEQFF; cdr3_nt: TGTGCCAGCAGCCTCCGGGACTACCAAATAGGGAATGAGCAGTTCTTC; clone_size: -; v_call: TRBV3-1/TRBV3-2; j_call: TRBJ2-1; d_call: TRBD2
cdr3_aa: CASSPTSYPTPAKNIQYF; cdr3_nt: TGTGCCAGCAGCCCCACTAGTTATCCAACTCCGGCCAAAAACATTCAGTACTTC; clone_size: once; v_call: TRBV7-2; j_call: TRBJ2-4; d_call: -
cdr3_aa: CASSRRDKAFF; cdr3_nt: TGTGCCAGCAGTCGCCGGGACAAGGCGTTCTTC; clone_size: -; v_call: TRBV27; j_call: TRBJ2-1; d_call: -
cdr3_aa: CASSRDSQETQYF; cdr3_nt: TGTGCCAGCAGCCGGGACAGCCAAGAGACCCAGTACTTC; clone_size: -; v_call: TRBV7-9; j_call: TRBJ2-5; d_call: TRBD1
cdr3_aa: CASSIAGGNTGELFF; cdr3_nt: TGTGCCAGTAGTATAGCAGGGGGGAACACCGGGGAGCTGTTTTTT; clone_size: -; v_call: TRBV19; j_call: TRBJ2-2; d_call: TRBD1
cdr3_aa: CASSGKAASSGNTIYF; cdr3_nt: TGTGCCAGCAGCGGAAAAGCGGCCAGCTCTGGAAACACCATATATTTT; clone_size: -; v_call: TRBV21-1; j_call: TRBJ1-3; d_call: -
cdr3_aa: CASSPTQGNYEQYF; cdr3_nt: TGTGCCAGCAGCCCGACACAGGGAAACTACGAGCAGTACTTC; clone_size: once; v_call: TRBV7-9; j_call: TRBJ2-7; d_call: -
cdr3_aa: CASSQDRGTYGYTF; cdr3_nt: TGCGCCAGCAGCCAGGACAGGGGTACCTATGGCTACACCTTC; clone_size: -; v_call: TRBV4-3; j_call: TRBJ1-2; d_call: TRBD1
cdr3_aa: CASHSEAETQYF; cdr3_nt: TGCGCCAGCCACTCCGAAGCGGAGACCCAGTACTTC; clone_size: once; v_call: TRBV5-1; j_call: TRBJ2-5; d_call: -
cdr3_aa: CASSQVPSGIGEQFF; cdr3_nt: TGTGCCAGCAGCCAAGTCCCTAGCGGGATAGGCGAGCAGTTCTTC; clone_size: -; v_call: TRBV3-1/TRBV3-2; j_call: TRBJ2-1; d_call: TRBD2
cdr3_aa: CASSSGGLETQYF; cdr3_nt: TGTGCCAGCAGTTCAGGGGGCTTAGAGACCCAGTACTTC; clone_size: -; v_call: TRBV28; j_call: TRBJ2-5; d_call: TRBD1
cdr3_aa: CASSLGRRNTEAFF; cdr3_nt: TGCGCCAGCAGCTTAGGAAGGAGGAACACTGAAGCTTTCTTT; clone_size: -; v_call: TRBV5-1; j_call: TRBJ1-1; d_call: -
cdr3_aa: CASSYKGRYFDTQYF; cdr3_nt: TGTGCCAGCAGTTACAAAGGCAGGTACTTTGATACGCAGTATTTT; clone_size: -; v_call: TRBV6-5; j_call: TRBJ2-3; d_call: -
cdr3_aa: CASTSTGGQNEQFF; cdr3_nt: TGTGCCAGCACCTCCACGGGTGGTCAGAATGAGCAGTTCTTC; clone_size: -; v_call: TRBV6-5; j_call: TRBJ2-1; d_call: -
cdr3_aa: CASSPGVGNEKLFF; cdr3_nt: TGTGCCAGCAGCCCAGGGGTAGGAAATGAAAAACTGTTTTTT; clone_size: few; v_call: TRBV9; j_call: TRBJ1-4; d_call: -
cdr3_aa: CASHRDGSEAFF; cdr3_nt: TGTGCCAGCCACAGGGATGGATCTGAAGCTTTCTTT; clone_size: -; v_call: TRBV6-5; j_call: TRBJ1-1; d_call: -
cdr3_aa: CSVELEEQPQHF; cdr3_nt: TGCAGCGTTGAGTTGGAGGAACAGCCCCAGCATTTT; clone_size: -; v_call: TRBV29-1; j_call: TRBJ1-5; d_call: -
cdr3_aa: CASSLAVGSIQYF; cdr3_nt: TGCGCCAGCAGCTTGGCTGTAGGGAGCATTCAGTACTTC; clone_size: -; v_call: TRBV5-1; j_call: TRBJ2-4; d_call: -
cdr3_aa: CASSRAADTQYF; cdr3_nt: TGCGCCAGCAGTCGAGCGGCAGATACGCAGTATTTT; clone_size: -; v_call: TRBV5-1; j_call: TRBJ2-3; d_call: -
cdr3_aa: CASSIQGALSGNTIYF; cdr3_nt: TGTGCCAGCAGCATTCAGGGGGCCCTTTCTGGAAACACCATATATTTT; clone_size: few; v_call: TRBV7-2; j_call: TRBJ1-3; d_call: TRBD1
cdr3_aa: CASSETGTLRTNEKLFF; cdr3_nt: TGTGCCAGCAGTGAAACCGGGACACTACGAACTAATGAAAAACTGTTTTTT; clone_size: -; v_call: TRBV6-1; j_call: TRBJ1-4; d_call: -
cdr3_aa: CASSISGTGRPDTGELFF; cdr3_nt: TGTGCCAGTAGTATTTCCGGGACAGGGAGGCCGGACACCGGGGAGCTGTTTTTT; clone_size: -; v_call: TRBV19; j_call: TRBJ2-2; d_call: TRBD1
cdr3_aa: CASSSGGRSYNEQFF; cdr3_nt: TGTGCCAGTAGTAGCGGGGGTCGCTCCTACAATGAGCAGTTCTTC; clone_size: -; v_call: TRBV19; j_call: TRBJ2-1; d_call: TRBD2
cdr3_aa: CASSVRVGETQYF; cdr3_nt: TGTGCCAGCAGCGTACGGGTCGGAGAGACCCAGTACTTC; clone_size: -; v_call: TRBV9; j_call: TRBJ2-5; d_call: -
cdr3_aa: CASSGTPEGFDTQYF; cdr3_nt: TGCGCCAGCAGCGGGACTCCCGAGGGCTTTGATACGCAGTATTTT; clone_size: -; v_call: TRBV5-1; j_call: TRBJ2-3; d_call: -
cdr3_aa: CASSLGRGTYEQYF; cdr3_nt: TGTGCCAGCAGCTTGGGCAGGGGAACCTACGAGCAGTACTTC; clone_size: -; v_call: TRBV7-9; j_call: TRBJ2-7; d_call: -
cdr3_aa: CASSQDSGYSNTGELFF; cdr3_nt: TGCGCCAGCAGCCAAGACAGCGGGTATTCGAACACCGGGGAGCTGTTTTTT; clone_size: -; v_call: TRBV4-3; j_call: TRBJ2-2; d_call: -
cdr3_aa: CASSSTGSPQHF; cdr3_nt: TGTGCCAGTAGTTCGACAGGGTCGCCCCAGCATTTT; clone_size: -; v_call: TRBV19; j_call: TRBJ1-5; d_call: TRBD1